The 20 T cell receptor beta chains listed next were all sequenced from one sample in a study of T cell responses to AZD1222 COVID-19 vaccine. Sequenced by immunoSEQ multiplex PCR; TCRdb stores in-frame clones only, minus some. Of roughly 100,000 clones listed, approximately 84% are singletons. The sequencing used peripheral blood, collected 28 days after the second AZD1222 dose. These receptors were taken from an adult who received the AZD1222 COVID-19 vaccine.

The chain has TRBV18 and TRBJ2-5, with D unclear. This CDR3 spans 12 amino acids. The V end lost 5 bases, the J end lost 4 bases, and 8 bases lay between the germline ends. Germline-derived CDR1 and CDR2 are KGHSH and LQKENI. CDR3 amino acids: CASSRLRETQYF. In DNA, the CDR3 is TGTGCCAGCTCAAGACTGAGAGAGACCCAGTACTTC.

J is TRBJ1-5 and V is TRBV5-1; D not resolved. Germline CDR1 and CDR2: SGHRS and YFSETQ. V was pared by 3 bases and J by 5 bases, with 12 bases between. The CDR3 has 14 residues. The CDR3 here is CASSWTGEDQPQHF. CDR3 DNA sequence: TGCGCCAGCAGCTGGACTGGCGAAGATCAGCCCCAGCATTTT.

The chain employs TRBV5-6 and TRBJ2-7, with D perhaps assigned TRBD1 or TRBD2 (6 bases each). Germline CDR1 reads SGHDT; CDR2 reads YYEEEE. Trimming removed 6 bases from V and 4 bases from J, with 11 bases in between. This CDR3 has 12 residues. CDR3 in amino acids: CASTGGEYEQYF. DNA for the CDR3: TGTGCCAGCACCGGGGGCGAATACGAGCAGTACTTC.

The rearrangement joins TRBV29-1 to TRBJ1-1; a possible D gene is TRBD1 (6 bases). Trimming removed 6 bases at V and 7 bases at J, with 12 bases between. Germline CDR1 SQVTM, CDR2 ANQGSEA. The CDR3 has 11 residues. The CDR3, as DNA: TGCAGCGTCCCAGGGGCCGTTGAAGCTTTCTTT. The encoded protein is CSVPGAVEAFF. The variable domain in full, with the rest retrieved from reference TRBV29-1 and TRBJ1-1, is SAVISQKPSRDICQRGTSLTIQCQVDSQVTMMFWYRQQPGQSLTLIATANQGSEATYESGFVIDKFPISRPNLTFSTLTVSNMSPEDSSIYLCSVPGAVEAFFGQGTRLTVV.

The chain is built from TRBV2 and TRBJ2-7; D is unclear. The CDR3 is made up of 16 amino acids. From germline, CDR1 is SNHLY and CDR2 FYNNEI. V lost 3 bases and J 0 bases, leaving 15 bases between the germline ends. In DNA form, the CDR3 reads TGTGCCAGCAGTGAGTCTAGTCCTTTACTCTCCTACGAGCAGTACTTC. This sequence encodes CASSESSPLLSYEQYF.

The J gene is TRBJ2-1, the V gene TRBV23-1, with D possibly matching TRBD2 (5 bases). TRBV23-1 is classed as an ORF, of uncertain function. V was pared by 6 bases and J by 5 bases, with 11 bases between. CDR3 length: 13 amino acids. This chain's CDR3 is CASSDYVHNEQFF. The CDR3 region has the DNA TGCGCCAGCAGCGACTATGTACACAATGAGCAGTTCTTC.

The gene calls are TRBV3-1 (or the pseudogene TRBV3-2) and TRBJ2-3; 11 nucleotides align to TRBD2. Germline V gene data show CDR1 as LGHDT and CDR2 as YNNKEL (reference sequence). V shed 6 bases and J 0 bases; nucleotides not matched to a gene: 2. This CDR3 contains 15 residues. The CDR3 DNA is TGTGCCAGCAGTCTAGCGGGGGGCAGCACAGATACGCAGTATTTT. This sequence encodes CASSLAGGSTDTQYF.

This chain joins TRBV7-2 and TRBJ2-1; the D is unclear. CDR1 and CDR2 (germline): SGHTA, FQGNSA. The CDR3 sequence is 16 residues long. Trimming took 5 bases from V and 6 from J, leaving 20 bases between them. DNA of the CDR3: TGTGCCAGCAGCCCTCTCCAAGCCGTCGGTGTCAATGAGCAGTTCTTC. Its protein product is CASSPLQAVGVNEQFF. The variable domain in full, with the rest retrieved from reference TRBV7-2 and TRBJ2-1, is GAGVSQSPSNKVTEKGKDVELRCDPISGHTALYWYRQSLGQGLEFLIYFQGNSAPDKSGLPSDRFSAERTGGSVSTLTIQRTQQEDSAVYLCASSPLQAVGVNEQFFGPGTRLTVL.

V is TRBV29-1 and J is TRBJ2-1; tentatively, D is TRBD1 or TRBD2 (5 bases each). Germline lookup yields CDR1 SQVTM and CDR2 ANQGSEA. The CDR3 is 15 amino acids. V was trimmed by 5 bases and J by 5 bases, leaving 19 bases between them. CDR3 bases: TGCAGCGTTATCTCGGGGACGAGGATGGACAATGAGCAGTTCTTC. Protein product: CSVISGTRMDNEQFF.

The chain links TRBV30 to TRBJ1-2, with 7 nucleotides matching TRBD1. After removal of 3 bases from V and 6 bases from J, the junction contained 7 bases not matched to a gene. From germline, CDR1 is GTSNPN and CDR2 SVGIG (reference sequence). The CDR3 is 13 residues long. CDR3 bases: TGTGCCTGGAGAACACAGGGGACGGATGGCTACACCTTC. As protein: CAWRTQGTDGYTF.

The rearrangement joins TRBV7-6 to TRBJ2-5; maybe TRBD2 (5 bases). This CDR3 comprises 13 residues. Trimming removed 5 bases at V and 7 bases at J, with 14 bases between. Germline V gene sequence: CDR1 SGHVS, CDR2 FNYEAQ. CDR3 region: CASSTRAQRTQYF. The CDR3 DNA reads TGTGCCAGCAGCACTAGGGCCCAGCGGACCCAGTACTTC.

The V gene is TRBV19, the J gene TRBJ1-6; D is possibly TRBD1 (6 bases). V lost 2 bases, J lost 13 bases, and 18 bases lay in between. CDR3 length: 15 amino acids. Germline CDR1 is LNHDA and CDR2 is SQIVND (reference sequence). The CDR3 spells CASSISVGGRWPLHF. Here the CDR3 DNA reads TGTGCCAGTAGTATATCGGTAGGGGGGCGCTGGCCCCTCCACTTT. Full variable domain (outside the CDR3, taken from reference TRBV19 and TRBJ1-6): DGGITQSPKYLFRKEGQNVTLSCEQNLNHDAMYWYRQDPGQGLRLIYYSQIVNDFQKGDIAEGYSVSREKKESFPLTVTSAQKNPTAFYLCASSISVGGRWPLHFGNGTRLTVT.

The J gene is TRBJ2-1, the V gene TRBV2; TRBD2 matches at 9 bases. Per the germline V gene, CDR1 is SNHLY and CDR2 is FYNNEI. Losses at the gene ends were 6 bases for V and 2 bases for J; bases not matched to a gene: 2. The CDR3 has 14 amino acids. The CDR3 coding sequence is TGTGCCAGCAGAGTAGCGGGGGCCTACAATGAGCAGTTCTTC. It specifies CASRVAGAYNEQFF.

The gene calls are TRBV4-1 and TRBJ2-7, with D perhaps assigned TRBD1 or TRBD2 (6 bases each). Trimming removed 3 bases from V and 9 bases from J, with 24 bases in between. The CDR3 loop spans 16 amino acids. Germline lookup yields CDR1 MGHRA and CDR2 YSYEKL. CDR3 nucleotides: TGCGCCAGCAGCCAGGGCATTGTAGGGGGGCAAGGCGGGCAGTACTTC. It translates to CASSQGIVGGQGGQYF.

The rearrangement links TRBV28 to TRBJ2-5; weak D call: TRBD1 (5 bases). The CDR3 length is 14 residues. CDR1 and CDR2 (germline): MDHEN, SYDVKM. The ends were cut back, 6 bases at V and 2 bases at J, with 13 bases in the middle. This CDR3 is CASSYDSTQETQYF. CDR3 in DNA: TGTGCCAGCAGCTATGACAGCACACAAGAGACCCAGTACTTC.

This clone was found once. This chain connects TRBV5-4 to TRBJ2-2; TRBD2 matches at 7 bases. The CDR3 is 15 residues long. Germline assignment: CDR1 SGHNT and CDR2 YYREEE (reference sequence). V shed 2 bases, J shed 3 bases, and the junction held 4 bases outside the gene matches. The DNA for the CDR3 is TGTGCCAGCAGCTTAGGGAGGGCGGACACCGGGGAGCTGTTTTTT. It encodes CASSLGRADTGELFF.

The rearrangement links TRBV7-9 to TRBJ2-5; a possible D gene is TRBD1 (7 bases). The germline CDR1 and CDR2 sequences are SEHNR and FQNEAQ (reference sequence). Trimming took off 1 base at V and 4 bases at J, with 19 bases between the two ends. CDR3 length: 17 amino acids. The CDR3 is CASSLDKGTAGRETQYF. CDR3 bases: TGTGCCAGCAGCTTAGATAAGGGGACAGCCGGGAGAGAGACCCAGTACTTC.

The chain employs TRBV10-3 and TRBJ1-1, with D tentatively TRBD1 (5 bases). The V gene lost 0 bases and the J gene lost 2 bases, with 22 bases spanning the gap. The CDR3 runs to 19 residues. Germline V gene lookup returns CDR1 ENHRY and CDR2 SYGVKD. The CDR3 nucleotides read TGTGCCATCAGTGAGTCACTAGGGGTCGGGGGTGTTTTAAACACTGAAGCTTTCTTT. It translates to CAISESLGVGGVLNTEAFF.

The chain uses TRBV19 and TRBJ1-1; D unclear. V lost 3 bases to trimming and J lost 8 bases, with 13 bases between them. Germline-derived CDR1 and CDR2 are LNHDA and SQIVND (reference sequence). CDR3 length: 13 amino acids. CDR3 in DNA: TGTGCCAGTAGTATCAGATCGGGCGGGGAAGCTTTCTTT. Its translation is CASSIRSGGEAFF.

The chain has TRBV6-5 and TRBJ1-1, with 7 bases fitting TRBD1. Germline assignment: CDR1 MNHEY and CDR2 SVGAGI. The CDR3 loop spans 14 amino acids. V lost 6 bases to trimming and J lost 7 bases; unmatched junction nucleotides: 11. CDR3 sequence: CASSLMGTVNEAFF. CDR3 nucleotides: TGTGCCAGCAGCTTAATGGGGACAGTAAATGAAGCTTTCTTT.